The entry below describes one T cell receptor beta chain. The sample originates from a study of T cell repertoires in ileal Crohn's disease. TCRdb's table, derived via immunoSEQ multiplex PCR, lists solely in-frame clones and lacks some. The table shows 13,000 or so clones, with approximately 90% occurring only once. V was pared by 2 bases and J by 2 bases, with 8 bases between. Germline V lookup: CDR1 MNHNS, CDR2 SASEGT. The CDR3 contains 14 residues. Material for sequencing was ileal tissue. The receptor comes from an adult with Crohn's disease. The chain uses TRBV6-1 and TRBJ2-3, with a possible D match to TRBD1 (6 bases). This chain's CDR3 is CASSEQGLTDTQYF. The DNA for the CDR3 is TGTGCCAGCAGTGAACAGGGGCTCACAGATACGCAGTATTTT.